Following are 14 T cell receptor beta chains from one sample sequenced in a study of OX40 agonist ivuxolimab in advanced cancers. Sequencing used immunoSEQ multiplex PCR; TCRdb keeps in-frame clones, though not all of them. The sample yields over 85,000 clones, about four fifths seen once. Specimen: CD4+ or CD8+ T cells sorted from blood, collected in a trial of the OX40 agonist ivuxolimab. The receptors come from an adult with an advanced solid tumor such as melanoma, head and neck, liver or kidney cancer.

This chain connects TRBV4-2 to TRBJ2-7, with no clear D. CDR3 length equals 12 residues. V was trimmed by 0 bases and J by 6 bases, leaving 6 bases between them. CDR1 is LGHNA, CDR2 YNFKEQ, per germline. The CDR3 reads CASSQDEFEQYF. For the CDR3, the DNA is TGTGCCAGCAGCCAAGATGAGTTCGAGCAGTACTTC.

The chain carries TRBV5-6 and TRBJ2-1; unclear D gene. Trimming removed 4 bases from V and 3 bases from J, with 11 bases in between. The length of the CDR3 is 14 residues. Germline V CDR1 and CDR2: SGHDT, YYEEEE. The CDR3 sequence: CASSLLGSYNEQFF. CDR3 nucleotide sequence: TGTGCCAGCAGCCTCCTGGGTAGCTACAATGAGCAGTTCTTC.

The chain couples TRBV4-1 to TRBJ2-3; a weak D match, TRBD2 (6 bases). Trimming took off 0 bases at V and 1 base at J, with 14 bases between the two ends. The CDR3 is 17 amino acids. From germline, CDR1 is MGHRA and CDR2 YSYEKL. Here the CDR3 reads CASSQDPTGRGTDTQYF. In DNA, the CDR3 is TGCGCCAGCAGCCAAGATCCCACCGGGAGAGGCACAGATACGCAGTATTTT.

The chain uses TRBV4-2 and TRBJ2-5; D is unclear. This CDR3 contains 15 residues. CDR1 and CDR2 (germline): LGHNA, YNFKEQ. V lost 4 bases and J 5 bases, leaving 17 bases between the germline ends. The CDR3 sequence: CASSLELSGMETQYF. CDR3 nucleotides: TGTGCCAGCAGCCTGGAACTTTCCGGTATGGAGACCCAGTACTTC.

The CDR3 sequence: CASSSRGWDYSTDTQYF. CDR3 in DNA: TGTGCCAGCAGCTCCAGGGGGTGGGACTACTCTACAGATACGCAGTATTTT. The rearrangement links TRBV7-2 to TRBJ2-3; the D call may be TRBD1 or TRBD2 (7 bases each). Germline CDR1 is SGHTA and CDR2 is FQGNSA. V was pared by 4 bases and J by 3 bases, with 20 bases between. The CDR3 is 17 residues long.

The V gene is TRBV5-1, the J gene TRBJ2-4, with 9 nucleotides matching TRBD1. J was trimmed by 6 bases and V by 4 bases; bases with no gene match: 5. Per germline, CDR1 SGHRS and CDR2 YFSETQ. This CDR3 contains 14 residues. The CDR3 sequence is CASSHGTGLNIQYF. In DNA form, the CDR3 reads TGCGCCAGCAGCCACGGGACAGGGCTAAACATTCAGTACTTC.

The chain carries TRBV27 and TRBJ2-7; D is ambiguous. This CDR3 has 14 residues. Deletions cut 7 bases from V and 0 bases from J, with 13 bases between. Germline-derived CDR1 and CDR2 are MNHEY and SMNVEV (reference sequence). CDR3 in amino acids: CASKSSFSSYEQYF. CDR3 nucleotides: TGTGCCAGCAAGAGTAGCTTTAGCTCCTACGAGCAGTACTTC.

This clone showed up just once. The chain uses TRBV13 and TRBJ2-1; 13 bases are a match to TRBD2. The CDR3 covers 16 residues. Germline V gene sequence: CDR1 PRHDT, CDR2 FYEKMQ (reference sequence). V trimming: 3 bases; J trimming: 6 bases; junction bases outside the gene matches: 5. CDR3 protein: CASSLQLAGGVNEQFF. In nucleotides, the CDR3 is TGTGCCAGCAGCTTGCAACTAGCGGGAGGGGTCAATGAGCAGTTCTTC.

The chain recombines TRBV7-8 with TRBJ1-1, with TRBD1 as a possible D gene (6 bases). CDR1 is SGHVS and CDR2 is FQNEAQ in the germline V gene. Trimming cost V 2 bases and J 1 base, with 8 bases left between them. The CDR3 consists of 14 residues. CDR3: CASSLRTENTEAFF. In DNA, the CDR3 is TGTGCCAGCAGCTTAAGGACAGAGAACACTGAAGCTTTCTTT.

The chain employs TRBV5-1 and TRBJ1-2, with D possibly TRBD1 on 6 matching bases. V lost 7 bases to trimming and J lost 8 bases, with 18 bases between them. This CDR3 is built from 13 residues. The germline gives CDR1 SGHRS, CDR2 YFSETQ. CDR3 region: CASGRDTKGGYTF. The CDR3, as DNA: TGCGCCAGCGGCCGGGACACCAAAGGGGGCTACACCTTC.

This clone was observed a handful of times. The chain is built from TRBV6-1 and TRBJ1-2; D is perhaps TRBD1 (6 bases). The CDR3 consists of 13 residues. The V end was cut by 2 bases, the J end by 5 bases, with 9 bases between. Per germline, CDR1 MNHNS and CDR2 SASEGT. In DNA form, the CDR3 reads TGTGCCAGCAGTGAAAGTGGACAGTATGGCTACACCTTC. Protein product: CASSESGQYGYTF.

The chain combines TRBV5-1 with TRBJ2-5, with TRBD2 matching 7 bases. Looked up from germline, CDR1 is SGHRS and CDR2 is YFSETQ. V was clipped by 0 bases and J by 2 bases; unmatched bases: 7. This CDR3 is built from 16 residues. The CDR3 coding sequence is TGCGCCAGCAGCTTGGACCCGCCGGGGGGTCAAGAGACCCAGTACTTC. Translation gives CASSLDPPGGQETQYF.

This clone was recorded only once. The gene calls are TRBV6-5 and TRBJ1-6; a possible D gene is TRBD1 (5 bases). V was shortened by 11 bases and J by 6 bases, with 20 bases between the two germline ends. Germline lookup yields CDR1 MNHEY and CDR2 SVGAGI. The CDR3 sequence is 15 residues long. The CDR3 bases are TGTGCCTCCCGTGGGTGGGGTGGGGGTAATTCACCCCTCCACTTT. Its translation is CASRGWGGGNSPLHF.

This clone has just one count. The V call is TRBV7-3, the J call TRBJ2-2; D could derive from TRBD1 or TRBD2 (5 bases each). V dropped 2 bases and J dropped 4 bases, with 14 bases sitting between them. Germline V gene lookup returns CDR1 SGHTA and CDR2 FQGTGA. The CDR3 consists of 16 residues. For the CDR3, the DNA is TGTGCCAGCAGCTTATACAGGCCGAGCGGCACCGGGGAGCTGTTTTTT. This translates into CASSLYRPSGTGELFF.